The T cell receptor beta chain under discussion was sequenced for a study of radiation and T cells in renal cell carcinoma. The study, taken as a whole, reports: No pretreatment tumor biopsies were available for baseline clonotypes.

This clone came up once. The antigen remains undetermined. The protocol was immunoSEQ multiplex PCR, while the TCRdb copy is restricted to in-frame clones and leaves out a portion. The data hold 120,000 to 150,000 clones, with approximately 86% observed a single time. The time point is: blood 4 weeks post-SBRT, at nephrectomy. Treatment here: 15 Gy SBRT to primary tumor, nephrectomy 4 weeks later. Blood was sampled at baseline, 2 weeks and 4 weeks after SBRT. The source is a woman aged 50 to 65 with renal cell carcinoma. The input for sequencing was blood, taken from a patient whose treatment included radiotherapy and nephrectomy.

In nucleotides, the CDR3 is TGTGCCAGCAAGGTTGAGAGGAACACTGAAGCTTTCTTT. Its protein is CASKVERNTEAFF. The rearrangement joins TRBV2 to TRBJ1-1; unclear D gene. This CDR3 is 13 amino acids long. V was cut by 7 bases and J by 1 base, with 10 bases left in between. Germline V gives CDR1 SNHLY, CDR2 FYNNEI.